Shown below are 23 T cell receptor beta chains from a single sample sequenced in a study of CD8+CD57+ T cells in acquired aplastic anemia. The template used for profiling TCR beta VDJ and CDR3 was genomic DNA. Using its own MiXCR run on the reads, TCRdb lists one record per CDR3 protein. The data hold 130,000 or so distinct CDR3 sequences, with approximately 40% observed a single time. In patients chosen for sequencing, flow cytometry had shown CD8+CD57+ cell expansion. The material sequenced was sorted CD4+, CD8+, or CD8+CD57+ T cells (not recorded which) from PBMCs. The receptors here all came from a human donor with aplastic anemia.

This clonotype appeared many times. The chain employs TRBV19 and TRBJ1-2; possible D gene TRBD1, 6 bases. The CDR3 totals 14 residues. Trimming took off 7 bases at V and 4 bases at J, with 16 bases between the two ends. Germline V CDR1 and CDR2: LNHDA, SQIVND (reference sequence). The CDR3: CASNLNRDFYGYTF. CDR3 coding DNA: TGTGCCAGTAATCTAAACAGGGATTTCTATGGCTACACCTTC.

V is TRBV25-1 and J is TRBJ2-6; TRBD1 might be the D (5 bases). The germline V and J ends were trimmed by 2 bases and 0 bases, with 14 bases remaining between them. In germline, CDR1 is MGHDK, CDR2 SYGVNS. The CDR3 is 18 amino acids. CDR3 DNA: TGTGCCAGCAGTGAAGAGGACATAGGATACTCTGGGGCCAACGTCCTGACTTTC. It specifies CASSEEDIGYSGANVLTF.

The V gene is TRBV12-3 or TRBV12-4, the J gene TRBJ1-2; possibly TRBD1 for D (5 bases). V was shortened by 6 bases and J by 7 bases, with 18 bases between the two germline ends. This CDR3 contains 14 residues. The CDR3 DNA sequence: TGTGCCAGCAGCTTGGGCGGGGCGAACCCTGGCTACACCTTC. It translates to CASSLGGANPGYTF.

This clonotype has only a few counts. This clone may be a read error of a much larger clone one base away. The chain links TRBV12-3 or TRBV12-4 to TRBJ1-6; 8 bases match TRBD1. The CDR3 runs 13 residues. V gave up 8 bases and J gave up 9 bases; unmatched junction bases: 6. In DNA form, the CDR3 reads TGTGCCAGCGGACAGGGAGCTTGTTCACCCCTCCACTTT. Translating gives CASGQGACSPLHF.

This clonotype has a handful of counts. The rearrangement links TRBV20-1 to TRBJ1-1; D gene unclear. CDR1 is DFQATT, CDR2 SNEGSKA, per germline (reference sequence). CDR3 length: 15 amino acids. The ends were cut back, 0 bases at V and 6 bases at J, with 17 bases in the middle. CDR3 bases: TGCAGTGCTAGAGATCTACGTGGAGGGAGCGCTGAAGCTTTCTTT. Translating gives CSARDLRGGSAEAFF.

Comments on this clonotype: Without the conserved terminal phenylalanine or tryptophan, this CDR3 likely stems from a read error. V is TRBV2 and J is TRBJ2-7; TRBD1 might be the D (7 bases). The CDR3 contains 14 residues. Germline loops: CDR1 SNHLY, CDR2 FYNNEI. Trimming pared 10 bases from V and 4 bases from J, leaving 20 bases between. The CDR3 nucleotides are TGTGCCACCGCAAAGCAGCAGGGGGGTTACGAGCAGTACTCC. This sequence encodes CATAKQQGGYEQYS.

The CDR3 is CASSLGGRYGYTF. CDR3 in DNA: TGTGCCAGCAGCTTAGGGGGTAGATATGGCTACACCTTC. The genes are TRBV7-3 and TRBJ1-2, with D possibly being TRBD1 (5 bases). CDR1 and CDR2 (germline): SGHTA, FQGTGA. The CDR3 totals 13 residues. V was clipped by 2 bases and J by 5 bases, with 9 bases between them.

This sequence joins TRBV7-2 and TRBJ2-3, with 8 bases fitting TRBD2. CDR3 length: 14 amino acids. Germline lookup yields CDR1 SGHTA and CDR2 FQGNSA. J was trimmed by 5 bases and V by 1 base; bases with no gene match: 2. The CDR3 protein is CASSLVTSGDTQYF. The CDR3 DNA reads TGTGCCAGCAGCTTAGTCACTAGCGGAGATACGCAGTATTTT.

This clonotype was seen more than once but under ten times. This chain uses TRBV19 with TRBJ2-3, with 9 positions matching TRBD2. The CDR3 has 13 residues. Germline V lookup: CDR1 LNHDA, CDR2 SQIVND (reference sequence). V was clipped by 5 bases and J by 11 bases; unmatched bases: 8. The CDR3 reads CASSGGGGNEQYF. DNA of the CDR3: TGTGCCAGTAGTGGCGGGGGGGGCAATGAGCAGTATTTT. The full variable domain, rest sourced from reference TRBV19 and TRBJ2-3, is DGGITQSPKYLFRKEGQNVTLSCEQNLNHDAMYWYRQDPGQGLRLIYYSQIVNDFQKGDIAEGYSVSREKKESFPLTVTSAQKNPTAFYLCASSGGGGNEQYFGPGTRLTVL.

This clonotype was seen many times. The chain recombines TRBV5-6 with TRBJ1-2; D is perhaps TRBD1 (5 bases). V lost 5 bases, J lost 2 bases, and 13 bases lay in between. The CDR3 has 14 amino acids. Germline V gene data show CDR1 as SGHDT and CDR2 as YYEEEE. CDR3 in amino acids: CASSLYGTNYGYTF. The CDR3 bases are TGTGCCAGCAGTTTATACGGGACCAACTATGGCTACACCTTC.

This chain uses TRBV2 with TRBJ1-5; maybe TRBD1 (6 bases). CDR1 is SNHLY and CDR2 is FYNNEI in the germline V gene. Trimming cost V 3 bases and J 9 bases, with 15 bases left between them. The CDR3 is 14 residues long. Written as DNA, the CDR3 is TGTGCCAGCAGTGACCAGGGGAAGGGTCGGCCCCAGCATTTT. It codes for CASSDQGKGRPQHF. Full variable domain (missing parts from reference TRBV2 and TRBJ1-5): EPEVTQTPSHQVTQMGQEVILRCVPISNHLYFYWYRQILGQKVEFLVSFYNNEISEKSEIFDDQFSVERPDGSNFTLKIRSTKLEDSAMYFCASSDQGKGRPQHFGDGTRLSIL.

The chain joins TRBV10-2 to TRBJ2-7; D assignment may be TRBD1 or TRBD2 (6 bases each). V was trimmed by 9 bases and J by 5 bases, leaving 23 bases between them. The germline CDR1 and CDR2 sequences are WSHSY and SAAADI. The CDR3 has 15 residues. CDR3 amino acids: CASKKRRGQGNEQYV. The CDR3 DNA sequence: TGCGCCAGTAAAAAAAGGAGGGGTCAGGGGAACGAGCAGTACGTC.

The chain couples TRBV7-9 to TRBJ1-3; D possibly corresponds to TRBD1 (5 bases). The CDR3 has 15 amino acids. The germline gives CDR1 SEHNR, CDR2 FQNEAQ (reference sequence). V was pared by 1 base and J by 1 base, with 8 bases between. CDR3 protein: CASSLVGTSGNTIYF. As DNA, the CDR3 is TGTGCCAGCAGCTTAGTGGGGACTTCTGGAAACACCATATATTTT.

The rearrangement uses TRBV7-2 and TRBJ1-6; a weak D match, TRBD1 (5 bases). V was shortened by 5 bases and J by 3 bases, with 11 bases between the two germline ends. Germline assignment: CDR1 SGHTA and CDR2 FQGNSA. The CDR3 covers 15 residues. The CDR3 spells CASSGREIYNSPLHF. CDR3 bases: TGTGCCAGCAGCGGCAGGGAAATCTATAATTCACCCCTCCACTTT.

This clonotype has ten or more counts. The rearrangement joins TRBV7-2 to TRBJ2-7; either TRBD1 or TRBD2 may supply D (5 bases each). Germline loops: CDR1 SGHTA, CDR2 FQGNSA. The CDR3 length is 14 residues. The V end lost 6 bases, the J end lost 8 bases, and 20 bases lay between the germline ends. The CDR3 region is CASSLDPEGRKQYV. CDR3 sequence (DNA): TGTGCCAGCAGTTTGGACCCCGAGGGGCGGAAGCAGTACGTC.

The chain is built from TRBV7-8 and TRBJ2-3; D gene uncertain. CDR1 and CDR2 from the germline V gene are SGHVS and FQNEAQ. Between the trimmed V and J ends, which lost 1 base and 10 bases, there was a span of 6 bases. The CDR3 contains 11 residues. For the CDR3, the DNA is TGTGCCAGCAGCTTAGACCGGGCGCAGTATTTT. Translating it yields CASSLDRAQYF.

About this clonotype: At one end, the junction sequence differs from germline, possibly due to a read error. The chain links TRBV15 to TRBJ1-6; D remains unclear. Germline V CDR1 and CDR2: LNHNV, YYDKDF (reference sequence). CDR3 length equals 15 residues. CDR3 loop: CATSRERGGDSPLHF. CDR3 DNA sequence: TGTGCCACCAGCAGAGAGCGCGGTGGGGATTCACCCCTCCACTTC.

This clonotype was observed at least ten times. The CDR3 protein is CASSLTRPSGGLRTGELFF. In nucleotides, the CDR3 is TGTGCCAGCAGCTTAACTCGGCCTAGCGGGGGCCTTAGGACCGGGGAGCTGTTTTTT. The chain recombines TRBV7-3 with TRBJ2-2, with TRBD2 matching over 10 bases. Per the germline V gene, CDR1 is SGHTA and CDR2 is FQGTGA. Trimming took 0 bases from V and 5 from J; bases not matched to a gene: 12. This CDR3 has 19 amino acids.

The gene calls are TRBV15 and TRBJ2-3; the match to TRBD1 covers 9 bases. Germline CDR1 reads LNHNV; CDR2 reads YYDKDF (reference sequence). This CDR3 spans 16 amino acids. Trimming at V came to 1 base and at J to 6 bases, leaving 8 bases not matched to a gene. CDR3 residues: CATSRGNTGGADTQYF. The CDR3 DNA reads TGTGCCACCAGCAGAGGAAACACAGGGGGCGCGGATACGCAGTATTTT. Supplemented by reference TRBV15 and TRBJ2-3, the full variable domain reads DAMVIQNPRYQVTQFGKPVTLSCSQTLNHNVMYWYQQKSSQAPKLLFHYYDKDFNNEADTPDNFQSRRPNTSFCFLDIRSPGLGDTAMYLCATSRGNTGGADTQYFGPGTRLTVL.

This clonotype was counted once. The chain couples TRBV2 to TRBJ1-1; D is unresolved. The CDR3 contains 14 residues. V lost 6 bases and J 3 bases, leaving 14 bases between the germline ends. Per the germline V gene, CDR1 is SNHLY and CDR2 is FYNNEI. For the CDR3, the DNA is TGTGCCAGCAGCACAAAGTTTGGGGACACTGAAGCTTTCTTT. Its protein product is CASSTKFGDTEAFF.

The chain couples TRBV19 to TRBJ2-3; 10 nucleotides agree with TRBD1. After removal of 5 bases from V and 5 bases from J, the junction contained 4 bases not matched to a gene. This CDR3 spans 14 amino acids. Germline-derived CDR1 and CDR2 are LNHDA and SQIVND (reference sequence). The CDR3 sequence: CASSVGTGVDTQYF. DNA for the CDR3: TGTGCCAGTAGTGTTGGGACAGGGGTAGATACGCAGTATTTT.

This chain connects TRBV19 to TRBJ2-6; D is unclear. Trimming removed 4 bases from V and 0 bases from J, with 7 bases in between. The CDR3 spans 15 residues. The V gene's germline CDR1 is LNHDA and CDR2 SQIVND (reference sequence). CDR3 bases: TGTGCCAGTAGTACCCCCAGCTCTGGGGCCAACGTCCTGACTTTC. Its protein is CASSTPSSGANVLTF.

The V and J genes are TRBV5-6 and TRBJ2-7; D perhaps matches TRBD2 (5 bases). The CDR3 loop spans 16 amino acids. CDR1 and CDR2 from the germline V gene are SGHDT and YYEEEE. The V gene lost 0 bases and the J gene lost 4 bases, with 17 bases spanning the gap. The CDR3 nucleotides are TGTGCCAGCAGCTTGGAGGGCCGGGATGAGAAGTACGAGCAGTACGTC. This encodes CASSLEGRDEKYEQYV.